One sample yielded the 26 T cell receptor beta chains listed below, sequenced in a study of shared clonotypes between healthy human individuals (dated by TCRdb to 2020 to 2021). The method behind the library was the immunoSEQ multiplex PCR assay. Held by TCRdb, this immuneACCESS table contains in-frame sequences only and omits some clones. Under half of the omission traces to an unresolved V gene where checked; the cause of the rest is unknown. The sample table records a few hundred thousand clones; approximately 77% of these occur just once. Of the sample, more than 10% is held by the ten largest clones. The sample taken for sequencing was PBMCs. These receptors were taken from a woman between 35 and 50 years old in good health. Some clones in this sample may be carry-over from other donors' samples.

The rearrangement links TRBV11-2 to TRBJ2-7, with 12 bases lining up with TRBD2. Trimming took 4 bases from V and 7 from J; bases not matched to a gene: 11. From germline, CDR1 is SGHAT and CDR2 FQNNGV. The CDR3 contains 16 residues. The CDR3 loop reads CASSSTTSGRSWEQYF. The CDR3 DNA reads TGTGCCAGCAGCTCTACGACTAGCGGGAGATCGTGGGAGCAGTACTTC.

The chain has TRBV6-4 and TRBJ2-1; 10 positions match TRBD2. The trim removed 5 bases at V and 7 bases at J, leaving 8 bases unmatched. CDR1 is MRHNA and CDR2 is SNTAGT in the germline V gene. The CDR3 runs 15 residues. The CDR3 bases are TGTGCCAGCAGTCTTACTAGCGGGACTTCGAATGAGCAGTTCTTC. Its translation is CASSLTSGTSNEQFF.

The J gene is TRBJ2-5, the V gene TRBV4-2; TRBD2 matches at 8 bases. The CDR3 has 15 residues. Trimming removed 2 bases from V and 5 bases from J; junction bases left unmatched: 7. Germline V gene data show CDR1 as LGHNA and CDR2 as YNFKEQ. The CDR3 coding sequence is TGTGCCAGCAGCCAAACGGGAGGGCCCCAGGAGACCCAGTACTTC. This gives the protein CASSQTGGPQETQYF.

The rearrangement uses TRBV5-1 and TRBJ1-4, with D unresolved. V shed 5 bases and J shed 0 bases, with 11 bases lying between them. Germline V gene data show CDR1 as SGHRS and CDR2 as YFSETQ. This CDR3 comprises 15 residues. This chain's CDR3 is CASRPGETTNEKLFF. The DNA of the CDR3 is TGCGCCAGCAGACCAGGAGAAACAACTAATGAAAAACTGTTTTTT.

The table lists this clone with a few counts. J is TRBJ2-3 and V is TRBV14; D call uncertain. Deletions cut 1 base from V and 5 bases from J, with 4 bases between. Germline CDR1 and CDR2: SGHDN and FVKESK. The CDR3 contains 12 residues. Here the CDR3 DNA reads TGTGCCAGCAGCCAAGGTAGAGATACGCAGTATTTT. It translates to CASSQGRDTQYF.

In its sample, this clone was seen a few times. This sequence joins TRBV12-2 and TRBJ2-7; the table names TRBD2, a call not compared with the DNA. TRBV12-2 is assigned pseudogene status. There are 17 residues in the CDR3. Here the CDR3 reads CASRLGTQAGGAYEQYF. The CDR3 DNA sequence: TGTGCAAGTCGCTTAGGCACCCAGGCGGGAGGGGCCTACGAGCAGTACTTC.

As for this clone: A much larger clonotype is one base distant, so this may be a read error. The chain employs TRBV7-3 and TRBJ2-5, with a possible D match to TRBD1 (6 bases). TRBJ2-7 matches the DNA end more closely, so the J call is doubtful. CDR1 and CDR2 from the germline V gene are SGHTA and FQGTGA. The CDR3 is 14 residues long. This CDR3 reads CASSLNHRANEQYF. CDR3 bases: TGTGCCAGCAGCTTAAATCACAGGGCCAACGAGCAGTACTTC.

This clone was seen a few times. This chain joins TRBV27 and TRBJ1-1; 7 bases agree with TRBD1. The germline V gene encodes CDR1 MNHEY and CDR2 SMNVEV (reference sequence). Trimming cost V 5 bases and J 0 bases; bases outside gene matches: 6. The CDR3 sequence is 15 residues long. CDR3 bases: TGTGCCAGCAGTAACCCAGGGGGGATGAACACTGAAGCTTTCTTT. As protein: CASSNPGGMNTEAFF.

The CDR3 nucleotides are TGTGCCATCAGAGAGGCCTACGAGCAGTACTTC. Protein: CAIREAYEQYF. V usage is TRBV10-3 and J usage is TRBJ2-5; D is unclear. Gene TRBJ2-7 matches the end of the DNA better, so the J call may be wrong. Germline V gives CDR1 ENHRY, CDR2 SYGVKD. The CDR3 spans 11 residues.

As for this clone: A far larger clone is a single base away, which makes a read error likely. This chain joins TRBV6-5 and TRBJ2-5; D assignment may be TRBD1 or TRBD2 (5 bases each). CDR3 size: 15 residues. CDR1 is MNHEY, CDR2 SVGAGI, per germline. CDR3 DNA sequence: TGTGCCAGCAGTTACTCGGAGGCAGGACAAGAGACCCAGCACTTC. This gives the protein CASSYSEAGQETQHF.

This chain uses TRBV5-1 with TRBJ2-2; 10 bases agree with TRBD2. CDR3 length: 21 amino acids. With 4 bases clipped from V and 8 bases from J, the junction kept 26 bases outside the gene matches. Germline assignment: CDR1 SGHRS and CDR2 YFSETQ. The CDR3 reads CASSPRAKELAGRGRAGELFF. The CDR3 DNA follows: TGCGCCAGCAGCCCCCGGGCAAAGGAACTAGCGGGAAGAGGACGGGCGGGGGAGCTGTTTTTT.

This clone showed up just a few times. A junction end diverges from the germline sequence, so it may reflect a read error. The CDR3 loop is CASRLSSGELFF. The DNA for the CDR3 is TGTGCCAGCAGGTTATCTTCCGGGGAGCTGTTTTTT. The chain links TRBV28 to TRBJ2-2; the D is unclear. The CDR3 contains 12 residues. Germline-derived CDR1 and CDR2 are MDHEN and SYDVKM. Using reference TRBV28 and TRBJ2-2 for the parts outside the CDR3, the full variable domain is DVKVTQSSRYLVKRTGEKVFLECVQDMDHENMFWYRQDPGLGLRLIYFSYDVKMKEKGDIPEGYSVSREKKERFSLILESASTNQTSMYLCASRLSSGELFFGEGSRLTVL.

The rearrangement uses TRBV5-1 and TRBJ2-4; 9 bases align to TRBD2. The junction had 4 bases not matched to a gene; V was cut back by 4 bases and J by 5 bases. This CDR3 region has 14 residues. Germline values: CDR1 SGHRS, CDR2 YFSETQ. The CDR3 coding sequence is TGCGCCAGCAGCATTAGCGGGAGAGAAAACATTCAGTACTTC. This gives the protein CASSISGRENIQYF.

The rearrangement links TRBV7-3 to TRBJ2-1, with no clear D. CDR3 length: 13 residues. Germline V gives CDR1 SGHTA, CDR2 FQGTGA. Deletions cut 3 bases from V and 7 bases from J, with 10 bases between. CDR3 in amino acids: CASSLEFSNEQFF. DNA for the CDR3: TGTGCCAGCAGCTTGGAGTTTTCGAATGAGCAGTTCTTC.

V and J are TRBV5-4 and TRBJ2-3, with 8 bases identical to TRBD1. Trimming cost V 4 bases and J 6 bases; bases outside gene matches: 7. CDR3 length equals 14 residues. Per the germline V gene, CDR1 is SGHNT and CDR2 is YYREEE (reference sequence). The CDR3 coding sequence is TGTGCCAGCAGCGATACGACAGGGGCGGATACGCAGTATTTT. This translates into CASSDTTGADTQYF.

CDR3 region: CASKSTLSSTDTQYF. For the CDR3, the DNA is TGTGCCAGCAAGTCCACTTTATCTAGCACAGATACGCAGTATTTT. The chain is built from TRBV28 and TRBJ2-3; D gene ambiguous. The CDR3 sequence is 15 residues long. V was pared by 7 bases and J by 0 bases, with 14 bases between. In germline, CDR1 is MDHEN, CDR2 SYDVKM.

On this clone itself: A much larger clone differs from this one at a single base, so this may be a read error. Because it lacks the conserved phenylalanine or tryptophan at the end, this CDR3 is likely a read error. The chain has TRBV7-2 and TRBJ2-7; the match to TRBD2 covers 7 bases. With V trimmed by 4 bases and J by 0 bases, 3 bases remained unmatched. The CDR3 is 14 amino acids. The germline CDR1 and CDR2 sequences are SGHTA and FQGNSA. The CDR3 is CASSSGGGSYEQYY. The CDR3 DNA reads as TGTGCCAGCAGCTCAGGCGGGGGCTCCTACGAGCAGTACTAC.

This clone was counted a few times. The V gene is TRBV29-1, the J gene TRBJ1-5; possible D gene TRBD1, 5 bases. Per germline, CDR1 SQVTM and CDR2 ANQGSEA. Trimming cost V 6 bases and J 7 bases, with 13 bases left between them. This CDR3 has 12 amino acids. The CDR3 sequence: CSVGGPGQPQHF. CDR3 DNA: TGCAGCGTGGGGGGTCCGGGCCAGCCCCAGCATTTT.

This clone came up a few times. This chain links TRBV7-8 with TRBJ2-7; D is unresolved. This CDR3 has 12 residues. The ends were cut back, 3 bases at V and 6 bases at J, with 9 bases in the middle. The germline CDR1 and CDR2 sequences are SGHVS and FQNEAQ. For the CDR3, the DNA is TGTGCCAGCAGCTTGAGGATAACCGAGCAGTACTTC. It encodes CASSLRITEQYF.

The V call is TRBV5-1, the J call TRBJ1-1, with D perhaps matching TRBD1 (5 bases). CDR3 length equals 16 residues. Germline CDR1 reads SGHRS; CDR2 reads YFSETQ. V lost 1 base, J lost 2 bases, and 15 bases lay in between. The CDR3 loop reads CASSLLGPPVNTEAFF. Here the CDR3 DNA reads TGCGCCAGCAGCTTGTTGGGGCCCCCTGTAAACACTGAAGCTTTCTTT.

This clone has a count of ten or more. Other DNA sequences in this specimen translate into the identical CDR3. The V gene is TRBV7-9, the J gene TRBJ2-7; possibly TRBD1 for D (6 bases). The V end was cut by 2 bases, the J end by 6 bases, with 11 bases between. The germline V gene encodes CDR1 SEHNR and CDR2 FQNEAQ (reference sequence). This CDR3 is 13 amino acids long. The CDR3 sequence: CASSLHRESEQYF. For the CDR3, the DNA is TGTGCCAGCAGCTTACACAGGGAAAGCGAGCAGTACTTC.

The CDR3 bases are TGTGCCAGCAGTGGCAGGGTCGCGGTCACTGAAGCTTTCTTT. As protein: CASSGRVAVTEAFF. This chain connects TRBV6-6 to TRBJ1-1, with D perhaps TRBD1 (5 bases). V lost 5 bases and J 4 bases, leaving 14 bases between the germline ends. Germline V CDR1 and CDR2: MNHNY, SVGAGI (reference sequence). The CDR3 extends over 14 amino acids.

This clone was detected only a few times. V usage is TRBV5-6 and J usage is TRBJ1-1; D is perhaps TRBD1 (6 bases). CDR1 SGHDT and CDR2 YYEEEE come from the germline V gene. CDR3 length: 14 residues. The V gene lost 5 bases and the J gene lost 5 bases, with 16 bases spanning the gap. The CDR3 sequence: CASSYGGVGTEAFF. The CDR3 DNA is TGTGCCAGCAGTTATGGGGGCGTAGGGACTGAAGCTTTCTTT. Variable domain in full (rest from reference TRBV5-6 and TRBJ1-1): DAGVTQSPTHLIKTRGQQVTLRCSPKSGHDTVSWYQQALGQGPQFIFQYYEEEERQRGNFPDRFSGHQFPNYSSELNVNALLLGDSALYLCASSYGGVGTEAFFGQGTRLTVV.

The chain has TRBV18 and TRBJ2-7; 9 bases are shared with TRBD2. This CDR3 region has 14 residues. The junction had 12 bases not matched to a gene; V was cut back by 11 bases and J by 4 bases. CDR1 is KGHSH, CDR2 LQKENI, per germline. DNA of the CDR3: TGTGCCTCGCGGCCGGGACTAGCAAATTACGAGCAGTACTTC. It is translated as CASRPGLANYEQYF.

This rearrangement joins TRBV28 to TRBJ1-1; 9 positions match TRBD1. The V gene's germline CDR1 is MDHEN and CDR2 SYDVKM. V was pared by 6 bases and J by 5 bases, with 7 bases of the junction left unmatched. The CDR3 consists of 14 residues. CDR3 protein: CASRKQGAQTEAFF. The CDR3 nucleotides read TGTGCCAGCAGGAAACAGGGGGCGCAGACTGAAGCTTTCTTT.

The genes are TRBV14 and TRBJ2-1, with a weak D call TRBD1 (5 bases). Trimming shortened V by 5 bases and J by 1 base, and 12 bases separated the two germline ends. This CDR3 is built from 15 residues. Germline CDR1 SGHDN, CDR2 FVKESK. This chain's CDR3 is CASSTPAGSYNEQFF. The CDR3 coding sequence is TGTGCCAGCAGCACACCCGCAGGGTCCTACAATGAGCAGTTCTTC.